This T cell receptor beta chain was sequenced in a study of blood T cell repertoires in COVID-19. On the study more broadly: COVID-19 samples from acute and convalescent phases originated in the United States, Italy and Spain.

Patients of the Seattle cohort, enrolled during active infection, were followed longitudinally. The trim removed 1 base at V and 2 bases at J, leaving 6 bases unmatched. The V gene's germline CDR1 is SGHRS and CDR2 YFSETQ. The CDR3 runs to 16 residues. Clones were sequenced by immunoSEQ multiplex PCR, and TCRdb holds only the in-frame ones, with some missing. This sample has about 480,000 clones, with approximately 88% found just once. The rearrangement links TRBV5-1 to TRBJ2-4, with 7 bases matching TRBD1. Specimen: peripheral blood. The sequence was obtained from a woman between 50 and 59 years old with COVID-19, enrolled during active disease. The CDR3 sequence is CASSLKQGSSKNIQYF. The DNA for the CDR3 is TGCGCCAGCAGCTTGAAACAGGGGTCATCCAAAAACATTCAGTACTTC.